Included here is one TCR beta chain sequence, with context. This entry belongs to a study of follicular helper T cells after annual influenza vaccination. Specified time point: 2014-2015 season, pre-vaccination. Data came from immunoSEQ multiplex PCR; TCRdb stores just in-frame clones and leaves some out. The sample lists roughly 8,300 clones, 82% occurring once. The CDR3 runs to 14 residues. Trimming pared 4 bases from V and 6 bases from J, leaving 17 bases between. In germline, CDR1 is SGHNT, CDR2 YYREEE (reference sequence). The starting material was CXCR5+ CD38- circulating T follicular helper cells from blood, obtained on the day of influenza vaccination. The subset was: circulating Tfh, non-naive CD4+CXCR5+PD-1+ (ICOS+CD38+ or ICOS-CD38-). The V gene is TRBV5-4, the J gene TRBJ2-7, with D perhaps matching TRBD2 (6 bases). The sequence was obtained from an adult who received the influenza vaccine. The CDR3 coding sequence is TGTGCCAGCAGCCCTGCGGGGCAGGGCGGCGAGCAGTACTTC. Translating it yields CASSPAGQGGEQYF.